This T cell receptor (beta chain) was identified during a study of cytomegalovirus exposure and HLA in healthy donors. Study-wide results and limits: The majority of TCR sequences were rare, yet some public TCRs appeared in many donors. Subsequent analysis revealed that first-cohort TCR clusters tended to co-occur in the 120 or so validation repertoires. According to reports, the classifier identified cytomegalovirus status with high specificity and sensitivity.

Libraries were prepared by immunoSEQ multiplex PCR; TCRdb keeps only in-frame clonotypes and omits some of them. This table holds some 45,000 clones, roughly nine tenths found once. About this clone: Its antigen is not identified.

The CDR3 is 14 residues long. The germline V gene encodes CDR1 SGHVS and CDR2 FNYEAQ. V shed 5 bases and J 5 bases; nucleotides not matched to a gene: 5. The donors were members of the validation cohort, which comprised 120 subjects and was separate from the first cohort of 730 or so subjects. The specimen sequenced was PBMCs. This chain connects TRBV7-6 to TRBJ2-3, with 9 bases lining up with TRBD2. The receptor's source is a man between 18 and 29 years old in good health and CMV-seronegative. The CDR3 bases are TGTGCCAGCAGCCGTAGCGGGAGTGGAGATACGCAGTATTTT. As protein: CASSRSGSGDTQYF.